This TCR beta chain was profiled in a study of CD8 T cells in ankylosing spondylitis. Overall study results and limits: There was a TCR beta motif, made of several highly homologous variants, that appeared characteristic of ankylosing spondylitis blood.

This clonotype was seen more than once but under ten times. Its target is unknown. MiXCR, applied by TCRdb to the 5' RACE reads, yields one record per CDR3 protein. The sample contains some 250,000 distinct CDR3 sequences, 24% of which appear only once. Germline values: CDR1 SGHTA, CDR2 FQGNSA. V lost 0 bases and J 7 bases, leaving 18 bases between the germline ends. CDR3 length: 16 amino acids. The chain employs TRBV7-2 and TRBJ1-2, with D unclear. The TCR sequence derives from a male donor with ankylosing spondylitis or in good health (not recorded which). What was sequenced was blood, either unsorted or a sorted T cell fraction (not recorded which). The chain's CDR3 is CASSLADAGSWIGYTF. The CDR3 coding sequence is TGTGCCAGCAGCTTAGCCGACGCCGGCAGCTGGATTGGCTACACCTTC.